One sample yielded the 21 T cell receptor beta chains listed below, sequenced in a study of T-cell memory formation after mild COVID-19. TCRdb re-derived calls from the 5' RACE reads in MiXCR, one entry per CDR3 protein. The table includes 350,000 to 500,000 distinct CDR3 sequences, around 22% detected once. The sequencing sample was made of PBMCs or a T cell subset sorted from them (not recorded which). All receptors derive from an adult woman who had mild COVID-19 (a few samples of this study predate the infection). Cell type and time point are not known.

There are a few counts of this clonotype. CDR3 protein: CASSKTSGEETQYF. Written as DNA, the CDR3 is TGTGCCAGCAGTAAGACTAGCGGGGAGGAGACCCAGTACTTC. The rearrangement uses TRBV12-3 or TRBV12-4 and TRBJ2-5; 11 nucleotides line up with TRBD2. CDR3 length equals 14 residues. V trimming: 5 bases; J trimming: 5 bases; junction bases outside the gene matches: 4.

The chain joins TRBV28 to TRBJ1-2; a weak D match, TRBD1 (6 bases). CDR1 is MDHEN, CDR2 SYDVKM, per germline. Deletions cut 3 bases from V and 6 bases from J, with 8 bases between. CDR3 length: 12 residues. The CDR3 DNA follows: TGTGCCAGCAGTTTGAACAGGGATGGCTACACCTTC. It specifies CASSLNRDGYTF.

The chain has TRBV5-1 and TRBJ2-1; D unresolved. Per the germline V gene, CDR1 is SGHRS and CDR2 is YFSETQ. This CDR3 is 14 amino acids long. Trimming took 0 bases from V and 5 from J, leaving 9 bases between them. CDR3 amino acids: CASSLAGSDNEQFF. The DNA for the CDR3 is TGCGCCAGCAGCTTGGCCGGATCTGACAATGAGCAGTTCTTC.

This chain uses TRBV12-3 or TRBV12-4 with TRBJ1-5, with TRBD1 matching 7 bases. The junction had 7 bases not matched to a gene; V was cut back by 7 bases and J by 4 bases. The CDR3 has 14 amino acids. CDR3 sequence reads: CASTQGTANQPQHF. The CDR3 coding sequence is TGTGCCAGCACACAGGGGACAGCTAATCAGCCCCAGCATTTT.

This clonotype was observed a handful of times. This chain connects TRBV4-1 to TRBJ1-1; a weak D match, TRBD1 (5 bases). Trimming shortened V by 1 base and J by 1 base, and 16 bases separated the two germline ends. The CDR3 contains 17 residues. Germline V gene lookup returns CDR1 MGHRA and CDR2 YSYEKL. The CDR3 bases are TGCGCCAGCAGCCAAGGTTGGCAGGGTAGAAGGAACACTGAAGCTTTCTTT. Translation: CASSQGWQGRRNTEAFF.

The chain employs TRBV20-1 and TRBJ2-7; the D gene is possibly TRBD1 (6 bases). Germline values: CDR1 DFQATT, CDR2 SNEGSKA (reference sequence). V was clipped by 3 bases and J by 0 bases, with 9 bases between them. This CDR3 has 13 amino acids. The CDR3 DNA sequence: TGCAGTGCTAGGGGGGCTAGCTCCTACGAGCAGTACTTC. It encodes CSARGASSYEQYF.

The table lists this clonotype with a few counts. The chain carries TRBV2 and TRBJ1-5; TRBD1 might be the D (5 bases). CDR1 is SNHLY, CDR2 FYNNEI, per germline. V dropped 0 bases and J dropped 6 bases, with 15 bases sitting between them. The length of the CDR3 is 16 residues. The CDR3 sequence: CASSEARAGPVQPQHF. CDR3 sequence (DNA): TGTGCCAGCAGTGAAGCGCGGGCAGGGCCGGTTCAGCCCCAGCATTTT. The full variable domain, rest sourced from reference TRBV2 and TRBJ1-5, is EPEVTQTPSHQVTQMGQEVILRCVPISNHLYFYWYRQILGQKVEFLVSFYNNEISEKSEIFDDQFSVERPDGSNFTLKIRSTKLEDSAMYFCASSEARAGPVQPQHFGDGTRLSIL.

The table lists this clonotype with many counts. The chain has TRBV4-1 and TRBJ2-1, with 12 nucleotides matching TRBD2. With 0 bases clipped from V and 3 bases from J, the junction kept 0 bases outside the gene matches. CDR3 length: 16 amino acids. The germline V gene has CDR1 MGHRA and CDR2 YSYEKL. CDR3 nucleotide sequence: TGCGCCAGCAGCCAAGAACTAGCGGGGGGCTACAATGAGCAGTTCTTC. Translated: CASSQELAGGYNEQFF.

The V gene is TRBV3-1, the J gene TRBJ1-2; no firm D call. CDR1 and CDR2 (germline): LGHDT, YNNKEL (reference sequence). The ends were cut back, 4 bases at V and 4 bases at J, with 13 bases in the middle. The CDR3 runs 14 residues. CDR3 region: CASSPLRRVYGYTF. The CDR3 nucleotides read TGTGCCAGCAGCCCCCTGCGCCGTGTCTATGGCTACACCTTC. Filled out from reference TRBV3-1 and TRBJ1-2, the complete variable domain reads DTAVSQTPKYLVTQMGNDKSIKCEQNLGHDTMYWYKQDSKKFLKIMFSYNNKELIINETVPNRFSPKSPDKAHLNLHINSLELGDSAVYFCASSPLRRVYGYTFGSGTRLTVV.

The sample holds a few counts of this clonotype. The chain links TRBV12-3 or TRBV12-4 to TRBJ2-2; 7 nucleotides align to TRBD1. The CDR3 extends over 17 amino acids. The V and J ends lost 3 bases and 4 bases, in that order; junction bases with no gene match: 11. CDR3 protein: CASSFRVEQGTTGELFF. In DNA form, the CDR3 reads TGTGCCAGCAGTTTTAGGGTCGAACAGGGGACCACCGGGGAGCTGTTTTTT.

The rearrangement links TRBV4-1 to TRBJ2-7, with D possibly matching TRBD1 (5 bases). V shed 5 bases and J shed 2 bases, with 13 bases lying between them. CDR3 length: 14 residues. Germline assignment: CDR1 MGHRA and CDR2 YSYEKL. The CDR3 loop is CASSASTAAYEQYF. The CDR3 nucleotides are TGCGCCAGCAGCGCGTCGACAGCAGCCTACGAGCAGTACTTC.

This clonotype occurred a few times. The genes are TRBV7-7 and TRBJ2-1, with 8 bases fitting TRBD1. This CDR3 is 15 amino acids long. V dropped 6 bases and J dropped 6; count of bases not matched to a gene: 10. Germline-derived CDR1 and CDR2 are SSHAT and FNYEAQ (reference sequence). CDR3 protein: CASSNHPGQVNEQFF. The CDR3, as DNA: TGTGCCAGCAGTAATCATCCGGGACAGGTCAATGAGCAGTTCTTC.

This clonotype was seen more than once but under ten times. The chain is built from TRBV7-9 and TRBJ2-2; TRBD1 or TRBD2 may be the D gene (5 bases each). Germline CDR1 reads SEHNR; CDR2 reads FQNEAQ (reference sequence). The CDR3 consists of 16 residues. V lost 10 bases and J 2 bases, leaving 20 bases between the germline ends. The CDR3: CAIQSSGTSNTGELFF. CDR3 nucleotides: TGTGCCATCCAGTCCTCCGGGACCTCTAACACCGGGGAGCTGTTTTTT. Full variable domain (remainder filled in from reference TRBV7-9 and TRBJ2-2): DTGVSQNPRHKITKRGQNVTFRCDPISEHNRLYWYRQTLGQGPEFLTYFQNEAQLEKSRLLSDRFSAERPKGSFSTLEIQRTEQGDSAMYLCAIQSSGTSNTGELFFGEGSRLTVL.

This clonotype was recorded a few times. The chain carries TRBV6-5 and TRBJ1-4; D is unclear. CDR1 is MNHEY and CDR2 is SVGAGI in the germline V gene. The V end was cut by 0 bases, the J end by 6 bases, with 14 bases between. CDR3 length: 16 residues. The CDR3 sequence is CASSYSILLGDEKLFF. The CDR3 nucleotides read TGTGCCAGCAGTTACTCGATACTTCTCGGGGATGAAAAACTGTTTTTT.

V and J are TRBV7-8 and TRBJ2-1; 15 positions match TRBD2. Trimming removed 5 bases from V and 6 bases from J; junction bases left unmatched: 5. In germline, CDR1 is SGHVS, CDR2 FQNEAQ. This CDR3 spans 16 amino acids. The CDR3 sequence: CASSIGTSGGFNEQFF. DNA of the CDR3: TGTGCCAGCAGCATCGGGACTAGCGGGGGGTTCAATGAGCAGTTCTTC.

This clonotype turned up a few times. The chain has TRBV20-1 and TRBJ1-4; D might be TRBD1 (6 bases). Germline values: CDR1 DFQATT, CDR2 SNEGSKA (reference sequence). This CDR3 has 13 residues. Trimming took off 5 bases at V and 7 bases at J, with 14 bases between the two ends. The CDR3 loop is CSAHRAESEKLFF. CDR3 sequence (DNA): TGCAGTGCTCACAGGGCCGAGAGTGAAAAACTGTTTTTT.

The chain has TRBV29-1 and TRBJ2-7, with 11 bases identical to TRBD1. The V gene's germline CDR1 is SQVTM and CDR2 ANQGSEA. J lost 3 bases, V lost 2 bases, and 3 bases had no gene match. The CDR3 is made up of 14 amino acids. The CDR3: CSVELGTGGYEQYF. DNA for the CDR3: TGCAGCGTTGAACTCGGGACAGGGGGCTACGAGCAGTACTTC.

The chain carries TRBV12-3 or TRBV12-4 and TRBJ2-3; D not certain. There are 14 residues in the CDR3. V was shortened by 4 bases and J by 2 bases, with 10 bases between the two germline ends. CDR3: CASSSTGPTDTQYF. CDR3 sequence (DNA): TGTGCCAGCAGTTCAACTGGACCCACAGATACGCAGTATTTT.

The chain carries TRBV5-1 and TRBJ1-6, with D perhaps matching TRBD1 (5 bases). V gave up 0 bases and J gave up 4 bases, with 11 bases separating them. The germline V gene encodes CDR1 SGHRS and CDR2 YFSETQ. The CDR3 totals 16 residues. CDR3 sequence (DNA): TGCGCCAGCAGCTTGGGGACATCACCTTATAATTCACCCCTCCACTTT. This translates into CASSLGTSPYNSPLHF.

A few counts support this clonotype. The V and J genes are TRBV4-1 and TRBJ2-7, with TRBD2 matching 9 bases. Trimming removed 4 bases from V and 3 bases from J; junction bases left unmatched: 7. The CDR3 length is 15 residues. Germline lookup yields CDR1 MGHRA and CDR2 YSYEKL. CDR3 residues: CASSPREAGGYEQYF. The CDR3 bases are TGCGCCAGCAGCCCTCGGGAAGCGGGGGGCTACGAGCAGTACTTC.

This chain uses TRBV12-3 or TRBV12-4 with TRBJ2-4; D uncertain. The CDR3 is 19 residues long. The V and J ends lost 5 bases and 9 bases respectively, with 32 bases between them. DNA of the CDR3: TGTGCCAGCAGTATAGGACCTCTCCTCTCAACTTATGTGGGAAGCATTCAGTACTTC. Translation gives CASSIGPLLSTYVGSIQYF.